This T cell receptor beta chain is from a study of shared clonotypes between healthy human individuals. Trimming stripped 4 bases from V and 0 bases from J, with 14 bases between. The CDR3 totals 16 residues. Germline CDR1 is SGDLS and CDR2 is YYNGEE. Study conclusions and caveats: Limitation of the genetic and exposure-history diversity represented came from the few donors. Clonotype sharing among donors was thought likely to change with sequencing depth.

A note on this clone: As yet, its antigen is unknown.

Samples underwent the assay at deep level. Original methodology: Filtering of immunoSEQ junctional sequences could not match full-length read filtering. The table came from immunoSEQ multiplex PCR; TCRdb's copy has only in-frame clones and leaves some out. D and trimming come from the DNA, and the V and J calls and clone size come from that table. The table has some 470,000 clones, roughly four fifths seen once. V is TRBV9 and J is TRBJ2-4; perhaps TRBD1 as D (7 bases). This sequence originates from a woman aged 35 to 49 in good health. Some clones in this sample may be carry-over from other donors' samples. The sequenced material came from PBMCs. Written as DNA, the CDR3 is TGTGCCAGCAGCTCCCGGCAGGGGGGAGCCAAAAACATTCAGTACTTC. Protein: CASSSRQGGAKNIQYF.